Listed below are T cell receptor beta chains from one sample, sequenced in a study of T cells in Graves' hyperthyroidism and ophthalmopathy. TCRdb reprocessed the multiplex PCR reads via MiXCR and lists one record per CDR3 protein. The sample shows around 620,000 distinct CDR3 sequences, about 17% of them seen only once. Sample: blood. The receptors stem from a woman aged 25 to 39 with Graves' hyperthyroidism. Each CDR3 is given with its conserved first and last residue. The D gene is left open where the match is weak. Part of the rows lack a size; the others show once, few, many or a class for expanded clones.

V,size,J,D,DNA,CDR3
TRBV6-1,-,TRBJ2-1,TRBD2,TGTGCCAGCAGGGGTTGGGCTAGCGGGAGCAATGAGCAGTTCTTC,CASRGWASGSNEQFF
TRBV13,many,TRBJ2-7,TRBD2,TGTGCCAGCAGCTGGGGACTAGCGGGAGGGCAAATCAACTACGAGCAGTACTTC,CASSWGLAGGQINYEQYF
TRBV4-3,-,TRBJ1-1,TRBD1,TGCGCCAGCAGCCAAGAGGGACAGCGTAACACTGAAGCTTTCTTT,CASSQEGQRNTEAFF
TRBV12-3/TRBV12-4,many,TRBJ2-7,-,TGTGCCAGCAGTCGGACTCCATCCGAGCAGTACTTC,CASSRTPSEQYF
TRBV18,-,TRBJ1-4,-,TGTGCCAGCTCACCATACCGTCGGGGCGCAACTAATGAAAAACTGTTTTTT,CASSPYRRGATNEKLFF
TRBV7-8,many,TRBJ1-4,-,TGTGCCAGCAGCCCCGCGCGCGAAAAACTGTTTTTT,CASSPAREKLFF
TRBV28,-,TRBJ1-2,-,TGTGCCAGCAGTACTCCACTTTCAGGTATCAACTATGGCTACACCTTC,CASSTPLSGINYGYTF
TRBV9,few,TRBJ1-1,-,TGTGCCAGCAGCGTTGTCAGGGGCGCGGTGTTGACTGAAGCTTTCTTT,CASSVVRGAVLTEAFF
TRBV19,-,TRBJ2-1,-,TGTGCCAGTAGTCGATGGGACTCCTTAGGGGAGCAGTTCTTC,CASSRWDSLGEQFF
TRBV20-1,many,TRBJ2-7,TRBD1,TGCAGTGCTAGTCAGCGTCCGGGACAGGGTAAATACGAGCAGTACTTC,CSASQRPGQGKYEQYF
TRBV28,-,TRBJ2-3,-,TGTGCCAGCAGTTTTACCGGACCTAGCACAGATACGCAGTATTTT,CASSFTGPSTDTQYF
TRBV29-1,once,TRBJ2-7,TRBD2,TGCAGCGTTGAAGGTTGCGTAGCGGGGGCCTACGAGCAGTACTTC,CSVEGCVAGAYEQYF
TRBV20-1,few,TRBJ1-2,TRBD1,TGCAGTGCTTGGGACAGGGGGGTTCTTGATGGCTACACCTTC,CSAWDRGVLDGYTF
TRBV20-1,many,TRBJ2-3,-,TGCAGTGCTATGGGGTGGGATGATACGCAGTATTTT,CSAMGWDDTQYF
TRBV12-3/TRBV12-4,-,TRBJ1-5,-,TGTGCCAGCACTCTAGACCGGTATAGCAATCAGCCCCAGCATTTT,CASTLDRYSNQPQHF
TRBV4-1,-,TRBJ2-1,TRBD2,TGCGCCAGCAGCCATCCGGGACTAGCGGGGGGTGGGTACTACAATGAGCAGTTCTTC,CASSHPGLAGGGYYNEQFF
TRBV3-1,-,TRBJ2-2,-,TGTGCCAGCAGCGAGTTAGGTATGGGAAAAACGAACACCGGGGAGCTGTTTTTT,CASSELGMGKTNTGELFF
TRBV5-1,many,TRBJ1-4,-,TGCGCCAGCAGCTACGAGCGACCCGAAAAACTGTTTTTT,CASSYERPEKLFF
TRBV6-1,-,TRBJ2-2,TRBD2,TGTGCCAGCAGGGTGACTAGCGGTTCCGGGGAGCTGTTTTTT,CASRVTSGSGELFF
TRBV5-1,-,TRBJ2-3,-,TGCGCCAGCAGCCCTCTTTCTAGCTCAGATACGCAGTATTTT,CASSPLSSSDTQYF
TRBV5-1,few,TRBJ2-1,-,TGCGCCAGCAGCTTAAAACTATCCCGTAACAATGAGCAGTTCTTC,CASSLKLSRNNEQFF
TRBV7-8,many,TRBJ1-1,-,TGTGCCAGCAGCTTAGCCGGAATCATGAACACTGAAGCTTTCTTT,CASSLAGIMNTEAFF